Listed below are T cell receptor beta chains from one sample, sequenced in a study of T cell responses to AZD1222 COVID-19 vaccine. Libraries were prepared by immunoSEQ multiplex PCR; TCRdb keeps only in-frame clonotypes and omits some of them. Of over 70,000 clones in the sample, 70% to 80% are singletons; the top ten hold 27%. The sample was peripheral blood, taken 28 days after the second dose of the MenACWY control vaccine. The receptors come from an adult who received the MenACWY meningococcal vaccine as a control. The CDR3 runs from the conserved cysteine through the conserved F or W. D genes are given only for firm matches. Size is stated for part of the rows, as once, few or many counts, or as a class when the clone is expanded.

>NA|NA|TRBJ2-3|TRBV5-4
CASSLGVTSTDTQYF
TGTGCCAGCAGCTTGGGGGTAACTAGCACAGATACGCAGTATTTT
>NA|once|TRBJ1-2|TRBV2
CASSPLRLGYTF
TGTGCCAGCTCCCCCCTAAGACTCGGCTACACCTTC
>NA|NA|TRBJ1-3|TRBV18
CASSIGGSGNTIYF
TGTGCCAGCTCAATCGGCGGCTCTGGAAACACCATATATTTT
>NA|NA|TRBJ1-2|TRBV7-2
CASTPESIYGYTF
TGTGCCAGCACTCCGGAGTCCATCTATGGCTACACCTTC
>TRBD1|NA|TRBJ2-7|TRBV6-5
CASRRDRATYEQYF
TGTGCCAGCAGACGAGACAGGGCAACCTACGAGCAGTACTTC
>NA|NA|TRBJ2-1|TRBV19
CASSLAWAPNNEQFF
TGTGCCAGTAGCCTGGCCTGGGCCCCGAACAATGAGCAGTTCTTC
>NA|NA|TRBJ2-1|TRBV5-1
CASSQARGEQFF
TGCGCCAGCAGCCAGGCTAGGGGTGAGCAGTTCTTC
>NA|NA|TRBJ1-5|TRBV6-1
CASSEEKRGTYSNQPQHF
TGTGCCAGCAGTGAAGAAAAGAGAGGGACATATAGCAATCAGCCCCAGCATTTT
>TRBD1|NA|TRBJ1-1|TRBV5-1
CASSFGHRGRTEAFF
TGCGCCAGCAGCTTTGGCCACAGGGGACGCACTGAAGCTTTCTTT
>NA|once|TRBJ2-7|TRBV6-2/TRBV6-3
CASSYAAPSSYEQYF
TGTGCCAGCAGTTACGCAGCCCCGAGCTCCTACGAGCAGTACTTC
>TRBD1|NA|TRBJ1-6|TRBV7-6
CASSLGGQGANSPLHF
TGTGCCAGCAGCTTAGGCGGACAGGGGGCGAATTCACCCCTCCACTTT
>NA|NA|TRBJ2-7|TRBV19
CASSISASLSYEQYF
TGTGCCAGTAGTATTTCGGCTAGCCTGTCCTACGAGCAGTACTTC
>NA|NA|TRBJ2-7|TRBV10-2
CASSEPVTGYEQYF
TGCGCCAGCAGTGAACCGGTAACGGGTTACGAGCAGTACTTC
>NA|NA|TRBJ1-2|TRBV30
CAWSLPGHNAF
TGTGCCTGGAGTCTGCCAGGTCACAACGCCTTC
>TRBD1|once|TRBJ2-2|TRBV5-6
CASSLYRGVGTGELFF
TGTGCCAGCAGCTTGTACAGGGGCGTTGGCACCGGGGAGCTGTTTTTT
>TRBD2|NA|TRBJ2-2|TRBV9
CASSVAPGLAAYTGELFF
TGTGCCAGCAGCGTAGCCCCGGGACTAGCGGCTTACACCGGGGAGCTGTTTTTT
>TRBD2|once|TRBJ2-3|TRBV7-2
CASSLKAGGLNTQYF
TGTGCCAGCAGCCTAAAGGCGGGAGGTCTTAATACGCAGTATTTT
>TRBD1|NA|TRBJ2-5|TRBV7-2
CASSANRGRETQYF
TGTGCCAGCAGCGCGAACAGGGGGCGAGAGACCCAGTACTTC
>NA|NA|TRBJ1-3|TRBV27
CASSANFPGTRSGNTIYF
TGTGCCAGCAGTGCAAACTTTCCCGGGACAAGATCTGGAAACACCATATATTTT
>NA|few|TRBJ1-5|TRBV2
CASSAERNQPQHF
TGTGCCAGCAGTGCTGAGAGGAATCAGCCCCAGCATTTT
>TRBD1|once|TRBJ2-7|TRBV5-1
CASSLGLNPGQGTEQYF
TGCGCCAGCAGCTTGGGGCTGAATCCGGGACAGGGCACCGAGCAGTACTTC
>NA|NA|TRBJ1-2|TRBV5-5
CASSLGRGDYGYTF
TGTGCCAGCAGCTTGGGCAGGGGTGACTATGGCTACACCTTC
>NA|NA|TRBJ1-1|TRBV7-2
CASSQALSDTEAFF
TGTGCCAGCAGCCAAGCTCTCTCTGACACTGAAGCTTTCTTT
>NA|NA|TRBJ2-2|TRBV6-1
CASSERDTGELFF
TGTGCCAGCAGTGAGCGGGACACCGGGGAGCTGTTTTTT
>NA|NA|TRBJ1-2|TRBV19
CASSRGPEANYGYTF
TGTGCCAGTAGTAGGGGCCCAGAAGCTAACTATGGCTACACCTTC
>NA|medium-sized|TRBJ2-7|TRBV2
CASSQGVGTIYEQYF
TGTGCCAGCAGTCAAGGTGTAGGAACTATCTACGAGCAGTACTTC
>NA|NA|TRBJ1-2|TRBV5-4
CASSADTTNYGYTF
TGTGCCAGCAGCGCGGACACCACTAACTATGGCTACACCTTC
>NA|few|TRBJ2-2|TRBV21-1
CASSKAPHRGKLFF
TGTGCCAGCAGCAAAGCGCCTCACAGGGGAAAGCTGTTTTTT
>NA|few|TRBJ1-1|TRBV6-5
CASSPSLQTEAFF
TGTGCCAGCAGTCCTTCCCTCCAGACTGAAGCTTTCTTT
>NA|NA|TRBJ1-4|TRBV7-8
CASSPGTLTNEKLFF
TGTGCCAGCAGCCCGGGGACACTAACTAATGAAAAACTGTTTTTT
>NA|NA|TRBJ1-6|TRBV7-9
CASSQYSSYNSPLHF
TGTGCCAGCAGCCAATACAGCTCCTATAATTCACCCCTCCACTTT
>NA|NA|TRBJ2-2|TRBV19
CASSMNTGELFF
TGTGCCAGTAGTATGAACACCGGGGAGCTGTTTTTT
>NA|NA|TRBJ2-3|TRBV5-6
CASSLVPDTQYF
TGTGCCAGCAGCTTGGTACCAGATACGCAGTATTTT
>TRBD1|NA|TRBJ2-7|TRBV11-1
CASSFLTGSSYEQYF
TGTGCCAGCAGCTTCCTGACAGGGAGCTCCTACGAGCAGTACTTC
>TRBD1|NA|TRBJ1-2|TRBV5-1
CASSPGTGTNYGYTF
TGCGCCAGCAGCCCCGGGACAGGGACTAACTATGGCTACACCTTC
>NA|NA|TRBJ1-6|TRBV4-2
CASSHGDGANSPLHF
TGTGCCAGCAGCCACGGCGACGGGGCAAATTCACCCCTCCACTTT
>TRBD2|once|TRBJ2-7|TRBV6-5
CASSYGSGGAREQYF
TGTGCCAGCAGTTACGGGAGCGGGGGGGCGCGCGAGCAGTACTTC
>NA|NA|TRBJ1-2|TRBV5-5
CASSLDMTGLYGYTF
TGTGCCAGCAGCTTGGATATGACAGGTCTCTATGGCTACACCTTC
>NA|NA|TRBJ1-1|TRBV6-6
CASSFNRDTEAFF
TGTGCCAGCAGTTTCAACAGGGACACTGAAGCTTTCTTT